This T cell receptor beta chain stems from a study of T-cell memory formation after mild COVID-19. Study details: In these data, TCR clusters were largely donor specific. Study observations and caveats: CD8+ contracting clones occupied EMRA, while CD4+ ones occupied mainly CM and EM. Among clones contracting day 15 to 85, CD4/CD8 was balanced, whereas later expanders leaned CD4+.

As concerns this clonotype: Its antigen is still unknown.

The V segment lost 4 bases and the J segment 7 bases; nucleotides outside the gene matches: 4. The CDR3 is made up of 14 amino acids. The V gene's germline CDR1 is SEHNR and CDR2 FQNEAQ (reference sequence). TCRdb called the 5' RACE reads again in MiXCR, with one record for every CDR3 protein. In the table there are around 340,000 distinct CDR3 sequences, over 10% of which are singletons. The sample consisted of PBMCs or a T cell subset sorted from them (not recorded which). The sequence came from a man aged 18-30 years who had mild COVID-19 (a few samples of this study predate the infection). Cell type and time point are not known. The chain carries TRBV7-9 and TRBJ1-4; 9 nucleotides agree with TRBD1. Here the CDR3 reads CASSSTGGLEKLFF. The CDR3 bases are TGTGCCAGCAGCTCGACAGGGGGGCTTGAAAAACTGTTTTTT.